The 16 T cell receptor beta chains presented below share a single source sample, sequenced in a study of human T cells and chemical hapten exposure. TCRdb fed the RACE reads into MiXCR, producing one record per CDR3 protein. The sample lists more than 110,000 distinct CDR3 sequences, over 9.5% occurring once. Noted time point: patch test 2, 6 weeks after DPC sensitization. This sample's treatment: therapeutic diphenylcyclopropenone sensitization with weekly scalp DPC. Source: whole blood, taken in connection with sensitization to the hapten diphenylcyclopropenone (DPC). The receptors were sampled from a woman between 45 and 65 years old with alopecia areata. Some clones in this sample may be carry-over from other donors' samples.

This clonotype was counted a few times. The rearrangement joins TRBV11-2 to TRBJ2-3; 7 bases match TRBD2. Germline loops: CDR1 SGHAT, CDR2 FQNNGV. The V gene end was trimmed by 2 bases and the J gene end by 3 bases; junction bases not matched to a gene: 8. CDR3 size: 16 residues. This chain's CDR3 is CASSLLGRERTDTQYF. As DNA, the CDR3 is TGTGCCAGCAGCTTATTGGGGCGGGAGCGTACAGATACGCAGTATTTT.

At least ten counts were recorded for this clonotype. The chain combines TRBV11-2 with TRBJ2-7; D is undetermined. The CDR3 has 14 residues. Trimming removed 0 bases at V and 8 bases at J, with 14 bases between. Germline CDR1 is SGHAT and CDR2 is FQNNGV. The CDR3 coding sequence is TGTGCCAGCAGCTTAGACAGGCAAGTAAGGAAGCAGTACTTC. This translates into CASSLDRQVRKQYF. Drawing the rest from reference TRBV11-2 and TRBJ2-7, the complete variable domain is EAGVAQSPRYKIIEKRQSVAFWCNPISGHATLYWYQQILGQGPKLLIQFQNNGVVDDSQLPKDRFSAERLKGVDSTLKIQPAKLEDSAVYLCASSLDRQVRKQYFGPGTRLTVT.

This clonotype was observed a handful of times. V and J are TRBV3-1 and TRBJ1-5; tentative D call: TRBD1 (5 bases). The germline CDR1 and CDR2 sequences are LGHDT and YNNKEL (reference sequence). The V gene lost 0 bases and the J gene lost 1 base, with 7 bases spanning the gap. The CDR3 is 15 amino acids. In DNA form, the CDR3 reads TGTGCCAGCAGCCAAGAGGGGGGGAGCAATCAGCCCCAGCATTTT. Its protein is CASSQEGGSNQPQHF.

The CDR3 nucleotides are TGTGCCAGCAGTTTAGATTTCGGGGCGCACAACACTGAAGCTTTCTTT. Translating gives CASSLDFGAHNTEAFF. J is TRBJ1-1 and V is TRBV12-3 or TRBV12-4; a possible D gene is TRBD1 (5 bases). Trimming took off 1 base at V and 2 bases at J, with 14 bases between the two ends. CDR3 length equals 16 residues.

This rearrangement joins TRBV5-1 to TRBJ1-5, with D hard to call. V gave up 0 bases and J gave up 3 bases, with 10 bases separating them. The CDR3 totals 15 residues. CDR1 SGHRS and CDR2 YFSETQ come from the germline V gene. The CDR3 region is CASSLVAGLNQPQHF. CDR3 nucleotides: TGCGCCAGCAGCTTGGTGGCAGGTCTCAATCAGCCCCAGCATTTT.

This chain joins TRBV24-1 and TRBJ2-1; D is uncertain. CDR1 is KGHDR and CDR2 is SFDVKD in the germline V gene. The CDR3 spans 15 residues. V was shortened by 1 base and J by 6 bases, with 12 bases between the two germline ends. As DNA, the CDR3 is TGTGCCACCAGTGATTTACAACACAATTCCAATGAGCAGTTCTTC. This translates into CATSDLQHNSNEQFF.

The chain carries TRBV29-1 and TRBJ1-1; D gene uncertain. The ends were cut back, 5 bases at V and 5 bases at J, with 12 bases in the middle. Germline V gene data show CDR1 as SQVTM and CDR2 as ANQGSEA. The CDR3 is 12 residues long. CDR3 DNA sequence: TGCAGCGTTCACCCGGATAGGACTGAAGCTTTCTTT. It is translated as CSVHPDRTEAFF.

The chain has TRBV20-1 and TRBJ2-2; 7 bases align to TRBD1. Trimming took 5 bases from V and 7 from J; bases not matched to a gene: 4. This CDR3 comprises 12 residues. The germline gives CDR1 DFQATT, CDR2 SNEGSKA (reference sequence). In DNA, the CDR3 is TGCAGTGCTCGACAGGGTGGCGGGGAGCTGTTTTTT. As protein: CSARQGGGELFF.

V gene TRBV6-5 combines with J gene TRBJ1-6; D gene uncertain. The CDR3 consists of 17 residues. Germline loops: CDR1 MNHEY, CDR2 SVGAGI. Trimming stripped 0 bases from V and 4 bases from J, with 13 bases between. Here the CDR3 DNA reads TGTGCCAGCAGTTACTCAGATCCCTCGGATTATAATTCACCCCTCCACTTT. It translates to CASSYSDPSDYNSPLHF.

The chain uses TRBV4-2 and TRBJ2-2; D call uncertain. V shed 0 bases and J shed 7 bases, with 9 bases lying between them. The CDR3 has 14 amino acids. The germline gives CDR1 LGHNA, CDR2 YNFKEQ. The CDR3 here is CASSQDLSVGELFF. Written as DNA, the CDR3 is TGTGCCAGCAGCCAAGATTTAAGTGTCGGGGAGCTGTTTTTT.

This clonotype occurred a few times. This chain links TRBV29-1 with TRBJ2-1; D is possibly TRBD1 (6 bases). Germline CDR1 SQVTM, CDR2 ANQGSEA. The CDR3 is 13 residues long. Trimming pared 0 bases from V and 7 bases from J, leaving 10 bases between. For the CDR3, the DNA is TGCAGCGTTGAAGATCGTACAGGGAATGAGCAGTTCTTC. Protein: CSVEDRTGNEQFF.

Ten or more counts support this clonotype. This rearrangement joins TRBV28 to TRBJ2-3; TRBD2 might be the D (5 bases). Germline lookup yields CDR1 MDHEN and CDR2 SYDVKM. The length of the CDR3 is 14 residues. V was cut by 3 bases and J by 5 bases, with 12 bases left in between. As DNA, the CDR3 is TGTGCCAGCAGTTTTGGTGGGAGTAAAGATACGCAGTATTTT. It specifies CASSFGGSKDTQYF.

This clonotype appeared a few times. The V and J genes are TRBV18 and TRBJ1-5; the D gene is possibly TRBD1 (5 bases). From germline, CDR1 is KGHSH and CDR2 LQKENI. V was pared by 2 bases and J by 7 bases, with 15 bases between. The CDR3 has 15 amino acids. This CDR3 reads CASSPERGGGQPQHF. CDR3 in DNA: TGTGCCAGCTCACCAGAGAGGGGAGGAGGCCAGCCCCAGCATTTT.

The chain links TRBV19 to TRBJ2-5; TRBD2 agrees at 10 bases. The CDR3 is made up of 15 amino acids. CDR1 is LNHDA, CDR2 SQIVND, per germline (reference sequence). V shed 9 bases, J shed 4 bases, and the junction held 11 bases outside the gene matches. The CDR3 DNA reads TGTGCCAGCCTACCTAGCGGGAGTTTGGGAGAGACCCAGTACTTC. Its translation is CASLPSGSLGETQYF.

This clonotype occurred a few times. The rearrangement uses TRBV4-3 and TRBJ2-5; D is possibly TRBD2 (5 bases). CDR1 is LGHNA and CDR2 is YSLEER in the germline V gene. Trimming left V 3 bases short and J 1 base short, with 15 bases between. This CDR3 is built from 16 residues. The CDR3 DNA sequence: TGCGCCAGCAGCCAGAGTCCTCCGGGAACCCAAGAGACCCAGTACTTC. Protein sequence: CASSQSPPGTQETQYF.

This sequence joins TRBV29-1 and TRBJ1-2, with D perhaps TRBD1 (6 bases). Germline V CDR1 and CDR2: SQVTM, ANQGSEA. The V end was cut by 0 bases, the J end by 7 bases, with 15 bases between. CDR3 length: 14 amino acids. CDR3 residues: CSVEDARGLSGYTF. For the CDR3, the DNA is TGCAGCGTTGAAGATGCCAGGGGACTCTCTGGCTACACCTTC.